Listed here are 21 T cell receptor beta chains from one sample, sequenced in a study of blood T cell repertoires in COVID-19. Assay used: immunoSEQ multiplex PCR; TCRdb lists only in-frame clones, some missing. The table has more than 95,000 clones, roughly 84% seen once. The sequencing input was peripheral blood. All receptors come from a woman aged 80 or older with acute or convalescent COVID-19.

The chain recombines TRBV6-5 with TRBJ1-2, with 9 bases aligning to TRBD1. The trim removed 0 bases at V and 8 bases at J, leaving 10 bases unmatched. Looked up from germline, CDR1 is MNHEY and CDR2 is SVGAGI. The CDR3 has 16 amino acids. CDR3 sequence reads: CASSYSRTGGMGGYTF. The CDR3 bases are TGTGCCAGCAGTTACTCCCGAACAGGGGGCATGGGGGGCTACACCTTC.

The CDR3 here is CASSMQGGYTF. As DNA, the CDR3 is TGTGCCAGCAGTATGCAGGGTGGCTACACCTTC. The rearrangement uses TRBV6-5 and TRBJ1-2; perhaps TRBD1 as D (5 bases). This CDR3 region has 11 residues. The germline gives CDR1 MNHEY, CDR2 SVGAGI. V was shortened by 5 bases and J by 7 bases, with 8 bases between the two germline ends.

The chain combines TRBV29-1 with TRBJ1-5; D call uncertain. Germline V gives CDR1 SQVTM, CDR2 ANQGSEA. The CDR3 is 13 residues long. The V end was cut by 6 bases, the J end by 4 bases, with 13 bases between. Written as DNA, the CDR3 is TGCAGCGTCACAGAAAATCAAAATCAGCCCCAGCATTTT. Residues: CSVTENQNQPQHF.

The gene calls are TRBV9 and TRBJ2-3, with 9 bases matching TRBD2. CDR1 is SGDLS and CDR2 is YYNGEE in the germline V gene. The V segment lost 0 bases and the J segment 0 bases; nucleotides outside the gene matches: 11. CDR3 length: 19 residues. The CDR3 sequence is CASSVGGSGSLLSTDTQYF. The CDR3 region has the DNA TGTGCCAGCAGCGTAGGGGGTAGCGGGAGCCTCCTTAGCACAGATACGCAGTATTTT.

The V and J genes are TRBV19 and TRBJ2-3; D is undetermined. With 5 bases removed from V and 4 bases from J, the gap between germline ends came to 7 bases. Germline V CDR1 and CDR2: LNHDA, SQIVND (reference sequence). The CDR3 consists of 12 residues. This chain's CDR3 is CASSPHPDTQYF. The CDR3 nucleotides are TGTGCCAGTAGTCCCCATCCAGATACGCAGTATTTT.

On this clone itself: At the DNA level, this CDR3 is encoded by other sequences in the same sample as well. This chain uses TRBV5-4 with TRBJ1-1, with a possible D match to TRBD1 (5 bases). The CDR3 sequence is 13 residues long. V was pared by 1 base and J by 5 bases, with 9 bases between. Germline lookup yields CDR1 SGHNT and CDR2 YYREEE (reference sequence). The CDR3 loop is CASSLTGGTEAFF. Written as DNA, the CDR3 is TGTGCCAGCAGCTTGACCGGGGGAACTGAAGCTTTCTTT.

The CDR3 sequence is CASSDTMKQYF. CDR3 in DNA: TGTGCCAGCTCGGACACTATGAAGCAGTACTTC. The chain combines TRBV2 with TRBJ2-7; D is possibly TRBD1 (5 bases). The CDR3 is made up of 11 amino acids. Germline CDR1 reads SNHLY; CDR2 reads FYNNEI. Trimming took off 8 bases at V and 8 bases at J, with 13 bases between the two ends.

V gene TRBV19 combines with J gene TRBJ1-6; 9 bases match TRBD1. After removal of 6 bases from V and 7 bases from J, the junction contained 7 bases not matched to a gene. Per germline, CDR1 LNHDA and CDR2 SQIVND (reference sequence). This CDR3 is built from 15 residues. This CDR3 reads CASSPRTGVNSPLHF. The CDR3 coding sequence is TGTGCCAGTAGCCCGAGGACAGGGGTGAATTCACCCCTCCACTTT.

The chain couples TRBV6-1 to TRBJ2-1; possibly TRBD1 for D (5 bases). This CDR3 region has 16 residues. With 4 bases removed from V and 0 bases from J, the gap between germline ends came to 13 bases. Germline V gives CDR1 MNHNS, CDR2 SASEGT. This CDR3 is CASSATGHLSYNEQFF. CDR3 DNA sequence: TGTGCCAGCAGTGCAACCGGACATCTCTCCTACAATGAGCAGTTCTTC.

V is TRBV4-2 and J is TRBJ1-5; 7 bases align to TRBD1. Germline-derived CDR1 and CDR2 are LGHNA and YNFKEQ. This CDR3 region has 15 residues. The V gene end was trimmed by 2 bases and the J gene end by 4 bases; junction bases not matched to a gene: 5. Written as DNA, the CDR3 is TGTGCCAGCAGCCAAACTAGGGGGCTTAATCAGCCCCAGCATTTT. This encodes CASSQTRGLNQPQHF.

The genes are TRBV9 and TRBJ2-5, with a tentative D call TRBD2 (7 bases). V lost 4 bases to trimming and J lost 5 bases, with 21 bases between them. The germline V gene has CDR1 SGDLS and CDR2 YYNGEE. The CDR3 covers 16 residues. CDR3 sequence: CASSLSVGGGDETQYF. CDR3 DNA: TGTGCCAGCAGCTTATCAGTTGGGGGGGGCGATGAGACCCAGTACTTC.

The count of this clone is one. The V call is TRBV19, the J call TRBJ1-5, with D unclear. CDR3 length: 12 residues. Germline V gene data show CDR1 as LNHDA and CDR2 as SQIVND (reference sequence). V lost 0 bases and J lost 9, with 6 bases in between. CDR3 DNA: TGTGCCAGTAGTATAGAAAGCGGGCCCCAGCATTTT. Translating gives CASSIESGPQHF.

V gene TRBV29-1 combines with J gene TRBJ1-3; D call uncertain. Trimming left V 6 bases short and J 0 bases short, with 18 bases between. Germline CDR1 reads SQVTM; CDR2 reads ANQGSEA. The CDR3 totals 16 residues. The CDR3 DNA reads TGCAGCGTCCTAACGATGCTGGCGGACTCTGGAAACACCATATATTTT. Protein sequence: CSVLTMLADSGNTIYF.

The rearrangement links TRBV28 to TRBJ1-5; D not resolved. Deletions cut 2 bases from V and 5 bases from J, with 13 bases between. Germline loops: CDR1 MDHEN, CDR2 SYDVKM. The CDR3 is made up of 15 amino acids. The CDR3: CASSLVDGRYQPQHF. In nucleotides, the CDR3 is TGTGCCAGCAGTTTAGTAGATGGGAGATATCAGCCCCAGCATTTT.

As DNA, the CDR3 is TGCGCCAGCACAAAACAGGCGAACACCGGGGAGCTGTTTTTT. Its translation is CASTKQANTGELFF. J is TRBJ2-2 and V is TRBV5-1; weak D call: TRBD1 (5 bases). The CDR3 is 14 amino acids. Trimming pared 6 bases from V and 0 bases from J, leaving 9 bases between. Germline-derived CDR1 and CDR2 are SGHRS and YFSETQ.

This chain joins TRBV19 and TRBJ1-1; 7 bases line up with TRBD1. Germline CDR1 reads LNHDA; CDR2 reads SQIVND (reference sequence). The CDR3 totals 16 residues. The V segment lost 2 bases and the J segment 2 bases; nucleotides outside the gene matches: 8. For the CDR3, the DNA is TGTGCCAGTAGTATATCTGGACAGGTTATTAACACTGAAGCTTTCTTT. Its protein product is CASSISGQVINTEAFF.

V gene TRBV9 combines with J gene TRBJ1-3, with 9 bases that match TRBD1. The junction had 4 bases not matched to a gene; V was cut back by 0 bases and J by 6 bases. This CDR3 comprises 15 residues. CDR1 is SGDLS, CDR2 YYNGEE, per germline. The CDR3 DNA follows: TGTGCCAGCAGCGTAGGGGGGGACAGGGCAAACACCATATATTTT. It yields the protein CASSVGGDRANTIYF.

This chain uses TRBV5-1 with TRBJ2-6, with 8 nucleotides matching TRBD1. With V trimmed by 4 bases and J by 4 bases, 4 bases remained unmatched. In germline, CDR1 is SGHRS, CDR2 YFSETQ. CDR3 size: 15 residues. CDR3 nucleotide sequence: TGCGCCAGCAGCCCGACAGGGGCAGGGGCCAACGTCCTGACTTTC. As protein: CASSPTGAGANVLTF.

The chain combines TRBV19 with TRBJ1-3, with 7 bases matching TRBD1. The CDR3 has 17 residues. Germline-derived CDR1 and CDR2 are LNHDA and SQIVND (reference sequence). Germline trimming cut 9 bases from V and 0 bases from J; bases unmatched to any gene: 14. CDR3 region: CASTGALERSSGNTIYF. In DNA form, the CDR3 reads TGTGCCAGCACAGGGGCCCTGGAACGGAGCTCTGGAAACACCATATATTTT. The variable domain in full, with the rest retrieved from reference TRBV19 and TRBJ1-3, is DGGITQSPKYLFRKEGQNVTLSCEQNLNHDAMYWYRQDPGQGLRLIYYSQIVNDFQKGDIAEGYSVSREKKESFPLTVTSAQKNPTAFYLCASTGALERSSGNTIYFGEGSWLTVV.

This clone appeared once. J is TRBJ2-5 and V is TRBV4-1, with a weak D call TRBD2 (7 bases). The CDR3 consists of 17 residues. Trimming removed 0 bases at V and 5 bases at J, with 19 bases between. CDR1 is MGHRA, CDR2 YSYEKL, per germline. CDR3 coding DNA: TGCGCCAGCAGCCAAGATCGGGGTGGGGGGGCTGCGGAGACCCAGTACTTC. It codes for CASSQDRGGGAAETQYF.

The chain employs TRBV7-9 and TRBJ2-1; D perhaps matches TRBD2 (5 bases). V shed 0 bases and J shed 14 bases, with 11 bases lying between them. The CDR3 is 12 amino acids. Germline V gives CDR1 SEHNR, CDR2 FQNEAQ (reference sequence). The CDR3 DNA sequence: TGTGCCAGCAGCTTAGCGAGCGGTAGGGAGTTCTTC. It yields the protein CASSLASGREFF.